Below, one TCR beta chain is given with its context. This CDR3 has 16 amino acids. The germline V gene has CDR1 SGHRS and CDR2 YFSETQ. J gave up 7 bases and V 0 bases, and 4 bases lay outside the gene matches. This record belongs to a study of blood T cell repertoires in COVID-19. Background on the study: Sample material is recorded as cDNA or gDNA derived from T cells, B-cell-depleted T cells, or PBMCs.

One Seattle source followed patients from active infection through their disease course. The repertoire was sequenced with immunoSEQ multiplex PCR; TCRdb's copy has only in-frame clones and lacks some. In the table there are around 190,000 clones, approximately 91% of which are singletons. V gene TRBV5-1 combines with J gene TRBJ2-2; 12 bases map to TRBD2. This clonotype originated in a man between 45 and 60 years old with COVID-19, enrolled during active disease. Sequencing used peripheral blood. CDR3: CASSLVTSGGGGELFF. The CDR3 DNA is TGCGCCAGCAGCTTGGTGACTAGCGGGGGAGGCGGGGAGCTGTTTTTT.